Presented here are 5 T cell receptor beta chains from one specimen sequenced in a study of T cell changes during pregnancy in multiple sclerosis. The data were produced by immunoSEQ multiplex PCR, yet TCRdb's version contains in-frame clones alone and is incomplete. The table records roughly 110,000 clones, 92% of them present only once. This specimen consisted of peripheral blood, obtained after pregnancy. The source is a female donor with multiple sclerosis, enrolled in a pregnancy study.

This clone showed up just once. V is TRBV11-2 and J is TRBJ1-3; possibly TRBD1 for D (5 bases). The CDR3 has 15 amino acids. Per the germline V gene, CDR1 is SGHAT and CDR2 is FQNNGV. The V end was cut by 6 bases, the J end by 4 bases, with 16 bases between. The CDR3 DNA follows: TGTGCCAGCAGTTCCGTAGGGGTATCCGGAAACACCATATATTTT. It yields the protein CASSSVGVSGNTIYF.

The CDR3 protein is CASSPSDSREAFF. CDR3 in DNA: TGTGCCAGCTCACCGTCGGACAGTCGTGAAGCTTTCTTT. The chain recombines TRBV18 with TRBJ1-1, with D perhaps TRBD1 (6 bases). The V gene lost 3 bases and the J gene lost 7 bases, with 12 bases spanning the gap. The CDR3 spans 13 residues. Germline V gives CDR1 KGHSH, CDR2 LQKENI.

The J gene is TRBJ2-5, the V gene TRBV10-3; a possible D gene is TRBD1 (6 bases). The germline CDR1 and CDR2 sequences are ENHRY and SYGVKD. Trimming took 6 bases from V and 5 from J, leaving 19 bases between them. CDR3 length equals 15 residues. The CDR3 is CAISPSGGPRETQYF. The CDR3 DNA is TGTGCCATCAGCCCGTCTGGGGGCCCAAGGGAGACCCAGTACTTC.

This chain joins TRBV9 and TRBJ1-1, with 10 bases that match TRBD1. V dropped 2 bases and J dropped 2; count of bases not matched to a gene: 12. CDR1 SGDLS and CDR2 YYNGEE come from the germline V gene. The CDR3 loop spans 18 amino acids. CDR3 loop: CASSVNRDRGSYNTEAFF. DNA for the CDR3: TGTGCCAGCAGCGTCAACCGGGACAGGGGCAGCTATAACACTGAAGCTTTCTTT.

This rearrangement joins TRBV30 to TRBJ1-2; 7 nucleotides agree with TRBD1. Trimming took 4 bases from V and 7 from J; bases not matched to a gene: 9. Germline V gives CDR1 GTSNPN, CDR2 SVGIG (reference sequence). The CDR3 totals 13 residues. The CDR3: CAWTDRAQTGYTF. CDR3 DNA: TGTGCCTGGACCGACAGGGCACAAACTGGCTACACCTTC.